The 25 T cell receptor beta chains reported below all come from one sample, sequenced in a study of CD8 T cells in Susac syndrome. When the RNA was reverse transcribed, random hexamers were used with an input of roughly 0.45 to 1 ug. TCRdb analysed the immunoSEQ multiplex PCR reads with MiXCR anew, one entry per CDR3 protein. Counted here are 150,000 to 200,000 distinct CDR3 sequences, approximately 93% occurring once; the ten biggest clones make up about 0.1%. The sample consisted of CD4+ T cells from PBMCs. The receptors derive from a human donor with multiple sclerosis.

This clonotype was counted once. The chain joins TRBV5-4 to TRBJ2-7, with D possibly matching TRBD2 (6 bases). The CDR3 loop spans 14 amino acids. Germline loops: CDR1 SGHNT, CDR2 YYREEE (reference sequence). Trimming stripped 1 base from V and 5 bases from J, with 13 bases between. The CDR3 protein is CASSLNWGGDEQYF. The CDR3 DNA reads TGTGCCAGCAGCTTGAATTGGGGAGGAGACGAGCAGTACTTC.

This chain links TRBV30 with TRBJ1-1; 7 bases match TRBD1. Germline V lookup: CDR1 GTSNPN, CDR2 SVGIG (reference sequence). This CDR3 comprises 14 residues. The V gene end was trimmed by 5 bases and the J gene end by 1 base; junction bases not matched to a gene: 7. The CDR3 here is CAWGWGQKNTEAFF. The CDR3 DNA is TGTGCCTGGGGGTGGGGACAGAAGAACACTGAAGCTTTCTTT.

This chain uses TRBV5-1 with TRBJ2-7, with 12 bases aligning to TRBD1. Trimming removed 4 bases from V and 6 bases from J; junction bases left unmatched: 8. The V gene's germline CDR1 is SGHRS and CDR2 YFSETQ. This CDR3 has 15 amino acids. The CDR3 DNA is TGCGCCAGCAGCCAGGGGTGGGGACAGGGGGCCGAGCAGTACTTC. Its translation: CASSQGWGQGAEQYF.

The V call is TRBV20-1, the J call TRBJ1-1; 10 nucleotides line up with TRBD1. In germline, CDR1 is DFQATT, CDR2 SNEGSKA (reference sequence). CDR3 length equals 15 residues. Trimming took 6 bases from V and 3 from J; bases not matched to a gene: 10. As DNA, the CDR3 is TGCAGTGCGACCGGGACAGGGGTAGGGTACACTGAAGCTTTCTTT. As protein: CSATGTGVGYTEAFF.

The CDR3 bases are TGTGCTAGTGGTGGGACAGGTGAGCAGTTCTTC. It yields the protein CASGGTGEQFF. The chain links TRBV12-5 to TRBJ2-1, with TRBD1 matching over 8 bases. In germline, CDR1 is LGHNT, CDR2 FRNRAP. After removal of 5 bases from V and 9 bases from J, the junction contained 0 bases not matched to a gene. The CDR3 has 11 residues.

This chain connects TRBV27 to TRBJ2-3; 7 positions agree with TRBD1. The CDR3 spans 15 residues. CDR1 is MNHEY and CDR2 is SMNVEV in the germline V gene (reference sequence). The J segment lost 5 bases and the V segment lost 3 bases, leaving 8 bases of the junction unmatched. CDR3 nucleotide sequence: TGTGCCAGCAGTTTGTTTGACAGGGTCCGAGATACGCAGTATTTT. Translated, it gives CASSLFDRVRDTQYF.

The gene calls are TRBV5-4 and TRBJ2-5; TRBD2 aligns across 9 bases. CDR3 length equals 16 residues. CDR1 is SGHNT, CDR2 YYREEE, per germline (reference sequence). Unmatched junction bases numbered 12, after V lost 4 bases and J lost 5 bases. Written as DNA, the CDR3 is TGTGCCAGCAGCCCGGGGTTAGCGGGAGTCCGGGAGACCCAGTACTTC. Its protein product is CASSPGLAGVRETQYF.

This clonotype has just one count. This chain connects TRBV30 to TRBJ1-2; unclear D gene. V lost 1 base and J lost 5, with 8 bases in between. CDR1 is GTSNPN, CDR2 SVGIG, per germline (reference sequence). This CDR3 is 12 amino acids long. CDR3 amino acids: CAWSDSRYGYTF. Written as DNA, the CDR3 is TGTGCCTGGAGTGATAGCCGGTATGGCTACACCTTC. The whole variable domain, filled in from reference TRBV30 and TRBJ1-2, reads SQTIHQWPATLVQPVGSPLSLECTVEGTSNPNLYWYRQAAGRGLQLLFYSVGIGQISSEVPQNLSASRPQDRQFILSSKKLLLSDSGFYLCAWSDSRYGYTFGSGTRLTVV.

This CDR3 is CAWAQGRDTQYF. The CDR3, as DNA: TGTGCCTGGGCCCAGGGGCGGGATACGCAGTATTTT. The genes are TRBV30 and TRBJ2-3; D is perhaps TRBD1 (6 bases). The V gene lost 5 bases and the J gene lost 6 bases, with 12 bases spanning the gap. The CDR3 has 12 residues. Germline V gene lookup returns CDR1 GTSNPN and CDR2 SVGIG (reference sequence). The full variable domain, with the rest looked up from reference TRBV30 and TRBJ2-3, is SQTIHQWPATLVQPVGSPLSLECTVEGTSNPNLYWYRQAAGRGLQLLFYSVGIGQISSEVPQNLSASRPQDRQFILSSKKLLLSDSGFYLCAWAQGRDTQYFGPGTRLTVL.

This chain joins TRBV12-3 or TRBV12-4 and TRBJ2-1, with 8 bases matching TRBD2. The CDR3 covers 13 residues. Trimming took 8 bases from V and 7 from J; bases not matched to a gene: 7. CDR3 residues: CASGGRRLNEQFF. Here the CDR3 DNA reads TGTGCCAGCGGCGGGAGGCGGTTGAATGAGCAGTTCTTC.

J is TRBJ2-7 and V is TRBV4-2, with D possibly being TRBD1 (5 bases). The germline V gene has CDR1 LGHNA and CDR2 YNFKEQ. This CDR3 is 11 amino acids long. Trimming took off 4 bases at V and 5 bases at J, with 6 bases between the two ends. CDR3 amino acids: CASSRGHEQYF. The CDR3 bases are TGTGCCAGCAGCCGGGGCCACGAGCAGTACTTC.

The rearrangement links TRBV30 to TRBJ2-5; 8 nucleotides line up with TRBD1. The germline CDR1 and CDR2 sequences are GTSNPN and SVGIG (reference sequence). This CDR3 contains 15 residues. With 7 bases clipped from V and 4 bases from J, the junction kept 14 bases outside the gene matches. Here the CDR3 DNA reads TGTGCCTCATTTGGGGGCAGGGGGCAAGGAGAGACCCAGTACTTC. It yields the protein CASFGGRGQGETQYF. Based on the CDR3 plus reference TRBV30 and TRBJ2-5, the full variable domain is SQTIHQWPATLVQPVGSPLSLECTVEGTSNPNLYWYRQAAGRGLQLLFYSVGIGQISSEVPQNLSASRPQDRQFILSSKKLLLSDSGFYLCASFGGRGQGETQYFGPGTRLLVL.

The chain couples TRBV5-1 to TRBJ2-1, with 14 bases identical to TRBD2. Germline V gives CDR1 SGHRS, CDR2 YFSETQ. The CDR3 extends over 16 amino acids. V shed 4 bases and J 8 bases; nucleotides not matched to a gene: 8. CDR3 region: CASSPRLAGGLHEQFF. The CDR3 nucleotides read TGCGCCAGCAGCCCGCGACTAGCGGGAGGGCTTCATGAGCAGTTCTTC.

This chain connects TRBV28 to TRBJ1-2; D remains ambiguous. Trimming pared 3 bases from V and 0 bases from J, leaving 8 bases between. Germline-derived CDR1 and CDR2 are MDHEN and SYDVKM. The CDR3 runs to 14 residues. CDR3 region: CASSFGEPNYGYTF. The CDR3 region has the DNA TGTGCCAGCAGTTTCGGGGAGCCTAACTATGGCTACACCTTC.

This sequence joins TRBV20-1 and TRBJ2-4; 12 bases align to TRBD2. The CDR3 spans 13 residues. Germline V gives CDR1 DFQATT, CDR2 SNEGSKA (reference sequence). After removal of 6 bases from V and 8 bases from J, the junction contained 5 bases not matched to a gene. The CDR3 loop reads CSARLAGADIQYF. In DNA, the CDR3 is TGCAGTGCGCGACTAGCGGGAGCGGACATTCAGTACTTC.

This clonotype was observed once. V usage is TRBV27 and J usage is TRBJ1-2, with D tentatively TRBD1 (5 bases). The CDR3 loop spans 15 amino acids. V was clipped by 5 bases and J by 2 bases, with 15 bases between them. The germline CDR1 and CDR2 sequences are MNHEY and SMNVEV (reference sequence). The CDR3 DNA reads TGTGCCAGCAGTCCTAGACGGGGGGGGAACTATGGCTACACCTTC. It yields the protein CASSPRRGGNYGYTF.

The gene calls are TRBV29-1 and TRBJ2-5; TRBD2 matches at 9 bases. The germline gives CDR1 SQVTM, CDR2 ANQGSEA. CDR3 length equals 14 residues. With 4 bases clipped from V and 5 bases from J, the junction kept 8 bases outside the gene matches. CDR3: CSVGSSGMAETQYF. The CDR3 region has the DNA TGCAGCGTTGGATCTAGCGGGATGGCGGAGACCCAGTACTTC.

The CDR3 DNA reads TGTGCCAGCAGTTACTCGGGACAGGGGGTAAATGAGCAGTTCTTC. As protein: CASSYSGQGVNEQFF. This chain connects TRBV6-5 to TRBJ2-1; the match to TRBD1 covers 11 bases. The CDR3 is made up of 15 amino acids. Germline loops: CDR1 MNHEY, CDR2 SVGAGI. J gave up 7 bases and V 0 bases, and 2 bases lay outside the gene matches.

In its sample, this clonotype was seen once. CDR3 nucleotides: TGTGCCAGCAGCGTAGGGGATAGTCGGGCCGGGGAGCTGTTTTTT. As protein: CASSVGDSRAGELFF. The V call is TRBV9, the J call TRBJ2-2; D is unresolved. Germline values: CDR1 SGDLS, CDR2 YYNGEE. The CDR3 totals 15 residues. Trimming left V 0 bases short and J 6 bases short, with 12 bases between.

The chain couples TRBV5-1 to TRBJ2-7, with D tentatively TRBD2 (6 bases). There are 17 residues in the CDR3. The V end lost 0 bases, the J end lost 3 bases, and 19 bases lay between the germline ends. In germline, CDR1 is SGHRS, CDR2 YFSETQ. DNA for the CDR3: TGCGCCAGCAGCTTGGGGGTGGCGGGACCGCCCCACTACGAGCAGTACTTC. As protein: CASSLGVAGPPHYEQYF.

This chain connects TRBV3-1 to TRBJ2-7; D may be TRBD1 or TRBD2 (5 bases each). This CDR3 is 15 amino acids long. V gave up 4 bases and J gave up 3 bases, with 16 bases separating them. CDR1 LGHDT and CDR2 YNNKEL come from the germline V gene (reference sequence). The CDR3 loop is CASSPGRLPYYEQYF. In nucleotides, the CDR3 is TGTGCCAGCAGCCCGGGACGTCTCCCTTACTACGAGCAGTACTTC.

In DNA, the CDR3 is TGTGCCAGCAGCTCCCGGGCTACGGCTTTCTTT. Translation gives CASSSRATAFF. This rearrangement joins TRBV7-9 to TRBJ1-1; D gene uncertain. The length of the CDR3 is 11 residues. Germline V CDR1 and CDR2: SEHNR, FQNEAQ (reference sequence). Trimming removed 4 bases at V and 11 bases at J, with 11 bases between. Together with reference TRBV7-9 and TRBJ1-1, the CDR3 gives the full variable domain: DTGVSQNPRHKITKRGQNVTFRCDPISEHNRLYWYRQTLGQGPEFLTYFQNEAQLEKSRLLSDRFSAERPKGSFSTLEIQRTEQGDSAMYLCASSSRATAFFGQGTRLTVV.

The CDR3 sequence: CASSQAVIQETQYF. CDR3 coding DNA: TGCGCCAGCAGCCAGGCCGTGATTCAAGAGACCCAGTACTTC. The gene calls are TRBV5-1 and TRBJ2-5; D is unclear. Germline V gene lookup returns CDR1 SGHRS and CDR2 YFSETQ. V was clipped by 4 bases and J by 2 bases, with 12 bases between them. The CDR3 length is 14 residues.

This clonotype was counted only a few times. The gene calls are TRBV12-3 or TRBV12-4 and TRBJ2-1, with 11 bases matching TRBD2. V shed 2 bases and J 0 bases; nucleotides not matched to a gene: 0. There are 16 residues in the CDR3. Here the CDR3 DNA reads TGTGCCAGCAGTTTAACTAGCGGGAGCTCCTACAATGAGCAGTTCTTC. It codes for CASSLTSGSSYNEQFF.

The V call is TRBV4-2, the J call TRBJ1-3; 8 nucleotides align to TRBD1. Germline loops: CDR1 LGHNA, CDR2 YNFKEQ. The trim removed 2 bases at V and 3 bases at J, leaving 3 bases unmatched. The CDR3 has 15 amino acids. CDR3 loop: CASSQPGGNGNTIYF. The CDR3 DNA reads TGTGCCAGCAGCCAACCAGGGGGCAATGGAAACACCATATATTTT.